A selection of T cell receptor beta chains follows, all from one sample in a study of blood T cell repertoires in COVID-19. Using immunoSEQ multiplex PCR, the repertoire was profiled, and TCRdb retains in-frame clones only, with some absent. The sample comprises approximately 210,000 clones, roughly 86% of which are singletons, and 7.5% to 8% rests with the top ten. Sequenced material: peripheral blood. These receptors were taken from a woman between 45 and 65 years old with active or convalescent COVID-19. The CDR3 runs from the conserved cysteine through the conserved F or W. Each record gives: clone size, D gene, V gene, J gene, CDR3 length, CDR3 DNA, CDR3 protein. D genes are given only for firm matches. The size entry is marked missing in some rows and otherwise reads once, few, many or a size class.

.	TRBD1	TRBV6-5	TRBJ1-1	14	TGTGCCAGCAAGAAGGACAGGGCATACACTGAAGCTTTCTTT	CASKKDRAYTEAFF
.	.	TRBV5-1	TRBJ1-1	13	TGCGCCAGCAGCTTGGGGGCTTGGTCTGAAGCTTTCTTT	CASSLGAWSEAFF
.	.	TRBV5-6	TRBJ1-2	17	TGTGCCAGCAGCTTGAGCCTACAGGCACCTTCGGACTATGGCTACACCTTC	CASSLSLQAPSDYGYTF
once	TRBD1	TRBV18	TRBJ1-5	16	TGTGCCAGCTCACCACTCGGGACAGGCGCCAATCAGCCCCAGCATTTT	CASSPLGTGANQPQHF
.	TRBD1	TRBV5-4	TRBJ1-1	17	TGTGCCAGCAGCTTGGGGGGGAGGACAGGGCGCGACACTGAAGCTTTCTTT	CASSLGGRTGRDTEAFF
.	.	TRBV5-4	TRBJ2-5	13	TGTGCCAGCGCTCGAGGGCGGGTAGAGACCCAGTACTTC	CASARGRVETQYF
.	.	TRBV27	TRBJ2-7	11	TGTGCCAGCAGTAACAGGTACGAGCAGTACTTC	CASSNRYEQYF
.	TRBD2	TRBV6-5	TRBJ2-1	14	TGTGCCAGCAGAGCGGGAGGGTCCTACAATGAGCAGTTCTTC	CASRAGGSYNEQFF
once	.	TRBV5-4	TRBJ2-4	14	TGTGCCAGCAGCACGGGGGGCCCCAAAAACATTCAGTACTTC	CASSTGGPKNIQYF
.	TRBD2	TRBV28	TRBJ2-1	12	TGTGCCAGCACCTTACCAGCGGGACGATGGTTCTTC	CASTLPAGRWFF
few	TRBD1	TRBV28	TRBJ2-2	15	TGTGCCAGCAGACCACAGGGGGTGAGCACCGGGGAGCTGTTTTTT	CASRPQGVSTGELFF
.	TRBD1	TRBV30	TRBJ1-2	13	TGTGCCTGGAGTCGACAGGGAAACTATGGCTACACCTTC	CAWSRQGNYGYTF
.	TRBD1	TRBV27	TRBJ1-1	13	TGTGCCAGCAGTCCACAGGGGGCCACTGAAGCTTTCTTT	CASSPQGATEAFF